One sample yielded the 31 T cell receptor beta chains listed below, sequenced in a study of graft-versus-host responses after intestinal transplantation. Sequencing used immunoSEQ multiplex PCR; TCRdb keeps in-frame clones, though not all of them. The table shows more than 80,000 clones, with about nine tenths occurring only once. Antigens of these TCRs are unknown. The starting material was unstimulated CD4+ T cells sorted from spleen or lymph node cells, obtained before transplant. These receptors were collected from a human donor who was the organ donor for an intestinal transplant.

This clone was detected only a few times. The chain recombines TRBV30 with TRBJ1-6; no firm D call. The CDR3 is made up of 15 amino acids. V lost 2 bases and J 9 bases, leaving 17 bases between the germline ends. Germline loops: CDR1 GTSNPN, CDR2 SVGIG (reference sequence). The CDR3 region is CAWSRRAAVGSPLHF. In nucleotides, the CDR3 is TGTGCCTGGAGTAGGCGGGCCGCCGTGGGTTCACCCCTCCACTTT. The variable domain in full, completed from reference TRBV30 and TRBJ1-6, reads SQTIHQWPATLVQPVGSPLSLECTVEGTSNPNLYWYRQAAGRGLQLLFYSVGIGQISSEVPQNLSASRPQDRQFILSSKKLLLSDSGFYLCAWSRRAAVGSPLHFGNGTRLTVT.

V gene TRBV5-5 combines with J gene TRBJ2-3, with a weak D call TRBD1 (6 bases). CDR1 SGHKS and CDR2 YYEKEE come from the germline V gene (reference sequence). V was clipped by 0 bases and J by 1 base, with 6 bases between them. The CDR3 is 14 amino acids. The CDR3 sequence: CASSLEGGTDTQYF. The CDR3 DNA follows: TGTGCCAGCAGCTTGGAGGGGGGCACAGATACGCAGTATTTT.

This clone was counted a few times. The V gene is TRBV5-1, the J gene TRBJ1-2; D might be TRBD1 (5 bases). The CDR3 has 13 residues. Trimming pared 4 bases from V and 4 bases from J, leaving 11 bases between. Germline V gives CDR1 SGHRS, CDR2 YFSETQ. The chain's CDR3 is CASSLDSVYGYTF. CDR3 DNA: TGCGCCAGCAGCCTCGACAGCGTCTATGGCTACACCTTC.

J is TRBJ2-7 and V is TRBV29-1, with D tentatively TRBD1 (8 bases). Germline V lookup: CDR1 SQVTM, CDR2 ANQGSEA. V was shortened by 5 bases and J by 3 bases, with 17 bases between the two germline ends. The CDR3 is 14 amino acids. The CDR3 nucleotides read TGCAGCGTTAGGGGGGGACAGGACGGCTACGAGCAGTACTTC. Its translation is CSVRGGQDGYEQYF.

In DNA form, the CDR3 reads TGCGCCAGCAGCCCCCAAAAACGAAATCCGCTCACAGGGCAGTTCTTC. It specifies CASSPQKRNPLTGQFF. The rearrangement links TRBV4-3 to TRBJ2-1, with D maybe TRBD1 (5 bases). The CDR3 runs to 16 residues. With 4 bases removed from V and 12 bases from J, the gap between germline ends came to 25 bases. Germline lookup yields CDR1 LGHNA and CDR2 YSLEER.

This clone was observed once. The V and J genes are TRBV6-1 and TRBJ1-5; D uncertain. With 4 bases removed from V and 9 bases from J, the gap between germline ends came to 19 bases. The CDR3 contains 15 residues. Germline CDR1 reads MNHNS; CDR2 reads SASEGT. CDR3 in DNA: TGTGCCAGCAGTGGGAATTGGTCCCCGGGGTCGCCCCAGCATTTT. Translation gives CASSGNWSPGSPQHF.

The chain uses TRBV7-3 and TRBJ1-1; D not resolved. Germline V gives CDR1 SGHTA, CDR2 FQGTGA. Deletions cut 5 bases from V and 4 bases from J, with 14 bases between. The CDR3 is made up of 14 amino acids. CDR3 nucleotides: TGTGCCAGCAGCCCCGGCGGGATAGGCACTGAAGCTTTCTTT. Amino acid sequence: CASSPGGIGTEAFF.

The V and J genes are TRBV19 and TRBJ2-1; possibly TRBD2 for D (5 bases). This CDR3 contains 14 residues. Germline values: CDR1 LNHDA, CDR2 SQIVND (reference sequence). V was clipped by 1 base and J by 7 bases, with 11 bases between them. The CDR3 here is CASSIGGDVNEQFF. CDR3 nucleotides: TGTGCCAGTAGTATAGGGGGAGACGTAAATGAGCAGTTCTTC.

This clone was seen only a few times. This rearrangement joins TRBV6-1 to TRBJ1-5, with a possible D match to TRBD1 (5 bases). Trimming pared 10 bases from V and 2 bases from J, leaving 15 bases between. CDR1 is MNHNS, CDR2 SASEGT, per germline. The CDR3 runs 14 residues. CDR3 region: CATHTGSGNQPQHF. The CDR3 nucleotides read TGTGCCACCCACACAGGTTCGGGCAATCAGCCCCAGCATTTT.

This clone was seen only once. J is TRBJ2-7 and V is TRBV5-4; no clear D gene. Between the trimmed V and J ends, which lost 3 bases and 0 bases, there was a span of 10 bases. The CDR3 totals 14 residues. The V gene's germline CDR1 is SGHNT and CDR2 YYREEE (reference sequence). In DNA form, the CDR3 reads TGTGCCAGCAGCTCGACCAACTACTCCTACGAGCAGTACTTC. This encodes CASSSTNYSYEQYF.

The chain couples TRBV11-3 to TRBJ2-1, with D possibly being TRBD1 (6 bases). V dropped 5 bases and J dropped 4 bases, with 18 bases sitting between them. The CDR3 extends over 16 amino acids. CDR1 and CDR2 from the germline V gene are SGHNT and YENEEA. The CDR3 bases are TGTGCCAGCAGCCCACAGGGTGCCGGGTCTTACAATGAGCAGTTCTTC. Amino acids: CASSPQGAGSYNEQFF.

This chain links TRBV27 with TRBJ2-5; 10 positions match TRBD2. CDR1 MNHEY and CDR2 SMNVEV come from the germline V gene (reference sequence). J gave up 5 bases and V 0 bases, and 3 bases lay outside the gene matches. The CDR3 has 15 residues. DNA for the CDR3: TGTGCCAGCAGTTTATCTAGCGGGAGGTGGGAGACCCAGTACTTC. This encodes CASSLSSGRWETQYF.

This chain connects TRBV4-3 to TRBJ2-1; D unclear. V was shortened by 0 bases and J by 10 bases, with 13 bases between the two germline ends. From germline, CDR1 is LGHNA and CDR2 YSLEER. The CDR3 covers 14 residues. This CDR3 is CASSQEGRSEEQFF. CDR3 nucleotides: TGCGCCAGCAGCCAAGAAGGTAGATCGGAGGAGCAGTTCTTC.

This clone has only a few counts. CDR3 DNA: TGTGCCAGCAGCTTAGGGTCGGGACTGGAGGTGGAGACCCAGTACTTC. It codes for CASSLGSGLEVETQYF. The chain has TRBV7-2 and TRBJ2-5, with a tentative D call TRBD2 (6 bases). Germline V CDR1 and CDR2: SGHTA, FQGNSA. The germline V and J ends were trimmed by 1 base and 5 bases, with 17 bases remaining between them. CDR3 length equals 16 residues.

The CDR3 nucleotides read TGCGCCAGCTGTAAGGGAGCTCAAGATACGCAGTATTTT. This gives the protein CASCKGAQDTQYF. This chain connects TRBV5-1 to TRBJ2-3, with TRBD2 as a possible D gene (5 bases). In germline, CDR1 is SGHRS, CDR2 YFSETQ. Trimming took off 7 bases at V and 5 bases at J, with 14 bases between the two ends. This CDR3 comprises 13 residues. The complete variable domain, with remaining parts taken from reference TRBV5-1 and TRBJ2-3, reads KAGVTQTPRYLIKTRGQQVTLSCSPISGHRSVSWYQQTPGQGLQFLFEYFSETQRNKGNFPGRFSGRQFSNSRSEMNVSTLELGDSALYLCASCKGAQDTQYFGPGTRLTVL.

V usage is TRBV18 and J usage is TRBJ2-7, with 9 bases that match TRBD1. This CDR3 has 15 residues. Per germline, CDR1 KGHSH and CDR2 LQKENI. With V trimmed by 3 bases and J by 7 bases, 10 bases remained unmatched. The DNA of the CDR3 is TGTGCCAGCTCACCGAACCGGGACAGGGTAGGGGAGCAGTACTTC. Residues: CASSPNRDRVGEQYF.

The rearrangement joins TRBV7-3 to TRBJ2-2, with D unclear. Trimming cost V 4 bases and J 3 bases, with 6 bases left between them. From germline, CDR1 is SGHTA and CDR2 FQGTGA. The CDR3 has 13 amino acids. The CDR3 DNA reads as TGTGCCAGCAGCTCCGACTACACCGGGGAGCTGTTTTTT. It encodes CASSSDYTGELFF.

V is TRBV25-1 and J is TRBJ2-7, with 16 bases identical to TRBD2. Trimming at V came to 4 bases and at J to 5 bases, leaving 8 bases not matched to a gene. This CDR3 is 17 amino acids long. Germline V gene lookup returns CDR1 MGHDK and CDR2 SYGVNS. The CDR3 coding sequence is TGTGCCAGCAGTGCGAAAGGGACTAGCGGGAGGGGTCACGAGCAGTACTTC. Translating it yields CASSAKGTSGRGHEQYF.

The chain recombines TRBV28 with TRBJ2-7, with TRBD2 matching 8 bases. Per germline, CDR1 MDHEN and CDR2 SYDVKM. V lost 8 bases and J lost 3; bases outside the gene matches: 9. The CDR3 spans 14 residues. As DNA, the CDR3 is TGTGCCAGCTTCAGCCGTGGGACTAGCTACGAGCAGTACTTC. Protein sequence: CASFSRGTSYEQYF.

The chain joins TRBV6-1 to TRBJ1-5; TRBD1 matches at 7 bases. Germline V CDR1 and CDR2: MNHNS, SASEGT. CDR3 length: 17 residues. With 0 bases clipped from V and 1 base from J, the junction kept 6 bases outside the gene matches. CDR3 amino acids: CASSEALGGGSNQPQHF. The CDR3 DNA is TGTGCCAGCAGTGAAGCGCTCGGAGGGGGCAGCAATCAGCCCCAGCATTTT.

This rearrangement joins TRBV18 to TRBJ2-3, with 16 bases matching TRBD2. CDR1 KGHSH and CDR2 LQKENI come from the germline V gene. J was trimmed by 3 bases and V by 3 bases; bases with no gene match: 6. The CDR3 spans 18 residues. The CDR3 coding sequence is TGTGCCAGCTCACCCGGGACTAGCGGGGGGGTTCGGACAGATACGCAGTATTTT. Translated, it gives CASSPGTSGGVRTDTQYF. Full variable domain (outside the CDR3, taken from reference TRBV18 and TRBJ2-3): NAGVMQNPRHLVRRRGQEARLRCSPMKGHSHVYWYRQLPEEGLKFMVYLQKENIIDESGMPKERFSAEFPKEGPSILRIQQVVRGDSAAYFCASSPGTSGGVRTDTQYFGPGTRLTVL.

The chain joins TRBV5-1 to TRBJ1-4; 9 nucleotides agree with TRBD1. This CDR3 is built from 16 residues. The J segment lost 8 bases and the V segment lost 4 bases, leaving 12 bases of the junction unmatched. Germline CDR1 and CDR2: SGHRS and YFSETQ. The CDR3 sequence: CASSVPLGTGSEKLFF. CDR3 in DNA: TGCGCCAGCAGCGTCCCCCTCGGGACAGGGAGCGAAAAACTGTTTTTT.

The V and J genes are TRBV18 and TRBJ1-1; D is perhaps TRBD1 (5 bases). CDR1 KGHSH and CDR2 LQKENI come from the germline V gene. Trimming stripped 5 bases from V and 1 base from J, with 8 bases between. The CDR3 spans 13 residues. The CDR3 DNA sequence: TGTGCCAGCTCATCCGACAGGAACACTGAAGCTTTCTTT. This translates into CASSSDRNTEAFF.

V and J are TRBV5-1 and TRBJ2-5, with 14 bases lining up with TRBD2. Looked up from germline, CDR1 is SGHRS and CDR2 is YFSETQ. CDR3 length: 16 amino acids. Unmatched junction bases numbered 7, after V lost 4 bases and J lost 5 bases. CDR3 protein: CASSVTSGGARETQYF. The CDR3 DNA reads as TGCGCCAGCAGCGTGACTAGCGGGGGGGCGAGGGAGACCCAGTACTTC.

The chain employs TRBV25-1 and TRBJ1-1; 7 bases fit TRBD1. Germline values: CDR1 MGHDK, CDR2 SYGVNS. Trimming removed 4 bases from V and 4 bases from J; junction bases left unmatched: 9. The CDR3 totals 15 residues. CDR3 sequence reads: CASSVGDRWSTEAFF. The CDR3, as DNA: TGTGCCAGCAGTGTGGGGGACAGATGGAGCACTGAAGCTTTCTTT. The full variable domain, in which reference TRBV25-1 and TRBJ1-1 provide the parts outside the CDR3, is EADIYQTPRYLVIGTGKKITLECSQTMGHDKMYWYQQDPGMELHLIHYSYGVNSTEKGDLSSESTVSRIRTEHFPLTLESARPSHTSQYLCASSVGDRWSTEAFFGQGTRLTVV.

This clone showed up just once. The V gene is TRBV6-5, the J gene TRBJ2-1, with 11 bases that match TRBD2. This CDR3 contains 15 residues. Germline CDR1 MNHEY, CDR2 SVGAGI. Germline trimming cut 6 bases from V and 6 bases from J; bases unmatched to any gene: 7. The CDR3 protein is CASRSGTSGSNEQFF. The CDR3, as DNA: TGTGCCAGCAGGTCCGGGACTAGCGGCTCCAATGAGCAGTTCTTC.

The V call is TRBV5-4, the J call TRBJ2-2; D possibly corresponds to TRBD1 (5 bases). Looked up from germline, CDR1 is SGHNT and CDR2 is YYREEE (reference sequence). The CDR3 spans 14 residues. The V end was cut by 7 bases, the J end by 7 bases, with 17 bases between. The CDR3 sequence is CASAAPGQFGELFF. DNA of the CDR3: TGTGCCAGCGCAGCCCCAGGACAATTCGGGGAGCTGTTTTTT.

This clone came up a few times. This sequence joins TRBV6-1 and TRBJ2-7; D perhaps matches TRBD2 (6 bases). This CDR3 comprises 13 residues. Germline assignment: CDR1 MNHNS and CDR2 SASEGT. V lost 7 bases, J lost 3 bases, and 13 bases lay in between. The DNA for the CDR3 is TGTGCCAGCACTCTAGAAGCGGGCTACGAGCAGTACTTC. It is translated as CASTLEAGYEQYF.

The genes are TRBV5-4 and TRBJ1-3; unclear D gene. Germline lookup yields CDR1 SGHNT and CDR2 YYREEE (reference sequence). The CDR3 has 16 residues. Trimming shortened V by 0 bases and J by 0 bases, and 10 bases separated the two germline ends. The CDR3 protein is CASSLVAGGSGNTIYF. Here the CDR3 DNA reads TGTGCCAGCAGCTTGGTGGCGGGTGGCTCTGGAAACACCATATATTTT.

The rearrangement joins TRBV6-1 to TRBJ2-3; 11 bases fit TRBD2. Per the germline V gene, CDR1 is MNHNS and CDR2 is SASEGT. This CDR3 is built from 13 residues. V trimming: 8 bases; J trimming: 5 bases; junction bases outside the gene matches: 3. Here the CDR3 reads CASLAGGGDTQYF. CDR3 DNA: TGTGCCAGCCTAGCGGGAGGCGGAGATACGCAGTATTTT.

This sequence joins TRBV2 and TRBJ1-3; D might be TRBD1 (5 bases). Germline loops: CDR1 SNHLY, CDR2 FYNNEI. This CDR3 has 15 residues. V gave up 8 bases and J gave up 2 bases, with 16 bases separating them. The CDR3 spells CASAPRGTTGNTIYF. The CDR3 DNA sequence: TGTGCCAGCGCCCCTAGGGGAACAACTGGAAACACCATATATTTT.